This T cell receptor (beta chain) stems from a study of OX40 agonist ivuxolimab in advanced cancers. Study context: Patients were treated with intravenous ivuxolimab, dosed at 0.01 to 10 mg/kg and infused every 2 weeks. There were three patients with partial responses, one having hepatocellular carcinoma and two cutaneous melanoma.

Profiled with immunoSEQ multiplex PCR; TCRdb holds only in-frame clones, not every one. Altogether tens of thousands of clones are present, around 90% being singletons, with the ten largest covering roughly 0.37%. CDR3 length: 15 amino acids. The V segment lost 1 base and the J segment 5 bases; nucleotides outside the gene matches: 4. The germline CDR1 and CDR2 sequences are SGHDT and YYEEEE. This chain uses TRBV5-6 with TRBJ2-5; 11 bases map to TRBD2. The sequencing here drew on CD4+ or CD8+ T cells sorted from blood, taken in a trial of the OX40 agonist ivuxolimab. The TCR was taken from an adult with an advanced solid tumor such as melanoma, head and neck, liver or kidney cancer. Here the CDR3 DNA reads TGTGCCAGCAGCTTGTCACTAGCGGGAGAGGAGACCCAGTACTTC. Encoded protein: CASSLSLAGEETQYF.